This T cell receptor beta chain appears in the sequencing data of a study of Ad26.COV2.S vaccination and SARS-CoV-2 variants. The treatment denotes: some 20 received Ad26.COV2.S at low or high dose, single or two shots; 5 received placebo; per-sample allocation not given. Material that was analyzed had been drawn on day 63 after the first vaccine or placebo injection. Sequencing used immunoSEQ multiplex PCR; TCRdb keeps in-frame clones, though not all of them. This sample carries some 300,000 clones, 70% to 90% of them seen once, and the ten largest clones take approximately 1.9%. This clone was counted between two and nine times. The clonotype originates from a person aged 18-60 years who received the Ad26.COV2.S COVID-19 vaccine or a placebo. Sample: peripheral blood, taken in a trial of Ad26.COV2.S vaccine versus placebo.

CDR3: CASSRRVMAGNTEAFF. CDR3 nucleotides: TGTGCCAGTAGTCGACGGGTCATGGCAGGCAACACTGAAGCTTTCTTT. This chain uses TRBV19 with TRBJ1-1; no clear D gene. Germline values: CDR1 LNHDA, CDR2 SQIVND (reference sequence). V gave up 5 bases and J gave up 2 bases, with 18 bases separating them. The CDR3 covers 16 residues. The complete variable domain, with remaining parts taken from reference TRBV19 and TRBJ1-1, reads DGGITQSPKYLFRKEGQNVTLSCEQNLNHDAMYWYRQDPGQGLRLIYYSQIVNDFQKGDIAEGYSVSREKKESFPLTVTSAQKNPTAFYLCASSRRVMAGNTEAFFGQGTRLTVV.